One and the same sample provided the 14 T cell receptor beta chains below, sequenced in a study of cytomegalovirus exposure and HLA in healthy donors. The PCR employed 60 Vbeta primers together with 13 Jbeta primers. TCRdb's table, derived via immunoSEQ multiplex PCR, lists solely in-frame clones and lacks some. Of around 150,000 clones detected, around 80% appear once; the ten largest clones hold 4% to 4.5%. The material sequenced was PBMCs. These receptors were taken from a middle-aged woman in good health and CMV-seropositive.

The chain has TRBV7-9 and TRBJ2-5, with no clear D. Per the germline V gene, CDR1 is SEHNR and CDR2 is FQNEAQ (reference sequence). The CDR3 covers 12 residues. The V end was cut by 1 base, the J end by 5 bases, with 5 bases between. The CDR3, as DNA: TGTGCCAGCAGCTTAGATCCTGAGACCCAGTACTTC. The encoded protein is CASSLDPETQYF.

The gene calls are TRBV7-2 and TRBJ2-3; D is ambiguous. V was trimmed by 5 bases and J by 2 bases, leaving 11 bases between them. Per the germline V gene, CDR1 is SGHTA and CDR2 is FQGNSA. The CDR3 extends over 14 amino acids. The DNA of the CDR3 is TGTGCCAGCAGCGAGACACCTACCACAGATACGCAGTATTTT. Amino acids: CASSETPTTDTQYF.

The rearrangement joins TRBV7-9 to TRBJ2-7; 7 nucleotides line up with TRBD2. The length of the CDR3 is 15 residues. The germline gives CDR1 SEHNR, CDR2 FQNEAQ (reference sequence). J gave up 7 bases and V 3 bases, and 12 bases lay outside the gene matches. The CDR3 sequence is CASSLDGLGSGEQYF. The CDR3 nucleotides read TGTGCCAGCAGCTTGGATGGACTAGGGTCGGGGGAGCAGTACTTC.

This clone was picked up a small number of times. The rearrangement uses TRBV19 and TRBJ2-1; TRBD2 is a possible D gene (5 bases). This CDR3 region has 15 residues. V was clipped by 3 bases and J by 2 bases, with 11 bases between them. Germline V gene sequence: CDR1 LNHDA, CDR2 SQIVND (reference sequence). The CDR3 protein is CASSILSAAYNEQFF. The CDR3 DNA sequence: TGTGCCAGTAGTATCCTTAGCGCCGCCTACAATGAGCAGTTCTTC.

The chain carries TRBV19 and TRBJ1-6; D unclear. The CDR3 consists of 16 residues. The ends were cut back, 7 bases at V and 7 bases at J, with 20 bases in the middle. The germline V gene encodes CDR1 LNHDA and CDR2 SQIVND (reference sequence). CDR3 amino acids: CASKGDFVGENSPLHF. The CDR3 DNA reads TGTGCCAGTAAGGGAGATTTCGTCGGGGAGAATTCACCCCTCCACTTT.

The chain links TRBV5-1 to TRBJ2-2; 11 nucleotides align to TRBD1. Germline V lookup: CDR1 SGHRS, CDR2 YFSETQ. There are 15 residues in the CDR3. The ends lost 4 bases at V and 4 bases at J; junction bases unmatched: 3. CDR3 protein: CASSPGQGVTGELFF. The DNA for the CDR3 is TGCGCCAGCAGCCCGGGACAGGGGGTCACCGGGGAGCTGTTTTTT.

V gene TRBV2 combines with J gene TRBJ2-7, with TRBD1 as a possible D gene (5 bases). Trimming took off 5 bases at V and 9 bases at J, with 11 bases between the two ends. CDR3 size: 11 residues. Germline loops: CDR1 SNHLY, CDR2 FYNNEI. This CDR3 reads CASSSGFGQYF. In DNA form, the CDR3 reads TGTGCCAGCAGTTCAGGGTTCGGGCAGTACTTC.

The chain uses TRBV4-3 and TRBJ2-7; 7 bases are a match to TRBD1. V was clipped by 0 bases and J by 4 bases; unmatched bases: 3. The CDR3 has 14 residues. The V gene's germline CDR1 is LGHNA and CDR2 YSLEER. The CDR3 reads CASSQDDREYEQYF. CDR3 nucleotide sequence: TGCGCCAGCAGCCAAGATGACAGGGAGTACGAGCAGTACTTC.

The chain joins TRBV7-3 to TRBJ2-1; TRBD2 aligns across 9 bases. With 5 bases clipped from V and 10 bases from J, the junction kept 9 bases outside the gene matches. The germline CDR1 and CDR2 sequences are SGHTA and FQGTGA. This CDR3 is built from 14 residues. CDR3 coding DNA: TGTGCCAGCAGCCCCGGGGGACTAGCAGGGGAGCAGTTCTTC. Residues: CASSPGGLAGEQFF.

As to this clone: Other nucleotide sequences from this sample produce the same CDR3. The chain is built from TRBV7-2 and TRBJ1-2; D not certain. Germline CDR1 SGHTA, CDR2 FQGNSA. The CDR3 runs 14 residues. The V end was cut by 7 bases, the J end by 4 bases, with 16 bases between. Written as DNA, the CDR3 is TGTGCCAGCACCCGAGGGTCCCCCGCCTATGGCTACACCTTC. This gives the protein CASTRGSPAYGYTF. Full variable domain (remainder filled in from reference TRBV7-2 and TRBJ1-2): GAGVSQSPSNKVTEKGKDVELRCDPISGHTALYWYRQSLGQGLEFLIYFQGNSAPDKSGLPSDRFSAERTGGSVSTLTIQRTQQEDSAVYLCASTRGSPAYGYTFGSGTRLTVV.

This clone was detected a few times. The chain joins TRBV4-3 to TRBJ2-3; 8 nucleotides agree with TRBD1. The CDR3 is made up of 15 amino acids. Germline V lookup: CDR1 LGHNA, CDR2 YSLEER. J was trimmed by 0 bases and V by 3 bases; bases with no gene match: 2. The CDR3 bases are TGCGCCAGCAGCCAGGGACAGGATAGCACAGATACGCAGTATTTT. It encodes CASSQGQDSTDTQYF.

The DNA for the CDR3 is TGTGCCAGCAGTTTAAGCAGCGGGAGCACCTACGAGCAGTACTTC. Translating it yields CASSLSSGSTYEQYF. The rearrangement joins TRBV27 to TRBJ2-5; 8 nucleotides line up with TRBD2. The DNA matches TRBJ2-7 better at its end, which makes the J call doubtful. The CDR3 length is 15 residues. Per the germline V gene, CDR1 is MNHEY and CDR2 is SMNVEV (reference sequence).

The chain carries TRBV7-2 and TRBJ1-6, with 7 positions matching TRBD1. There are 14 residues in the CDR3. Trimming cost V 5 bases and J 5 bases; bases outside gene matches: 3. Germline CDR1 reads SGHTA; CDR2 reads FQGNSA. DNA of the CDR3: TGTGCCAGCAGCCCCGGGACAGATAATTCACCCCTCCACTTT. Translated: CASSPGTDNSPLHF.

The chain is built from TRBV6-1 and TRBJ2-7; 12 positions match TRBD2. CDR3 length: 14 amino acids. Looked up from germline, CDR1 is MNHNS and CDR2 is SASEGT. Trimming removed 6 bases from V and 4 bases from J; junction bases left unmatched: 4. The DNA for the CDR3 is TGTGCCAGCAGGAGGACTAGCGGGGCTTACGAGCAGTACTTC. Its translation: CASRRTSGAYEQYF.